This T cell receptor beta chain is drawn from a study of T cell changes during pregnancy in multiple sclerosis. The CDR3 contains 17 residues. Germline CDR1 SGHRS, CDR2 YFSETQ. With V trimmed by 4 bases and J by 6 bases, 12 bases remained unmatched. Sequencing used immunoSEQ multiplex PCR; TCRdb keeps in-frame clones, though not all of them. This sample yields about 110,000 clones, of which under 95% are seen a single time; 1.6% belongs to the top ten. Specimen: peripheral blood, collected before pregnancy. The chain employs TRBV5-1 and TRBJ2-3, with 12 bases identical to TRBD2. This TCR was recovered from a female donor with multiple sclerosis, enrolled in a pregnancy study. The CDR3 region is CASSPWVRTSGADTQYF. For the CDR3, the DNA is TGCGCCAGCAGCCCCTGGGTACGGACTAGCGGGGCTGATACGCAGTATTTT.